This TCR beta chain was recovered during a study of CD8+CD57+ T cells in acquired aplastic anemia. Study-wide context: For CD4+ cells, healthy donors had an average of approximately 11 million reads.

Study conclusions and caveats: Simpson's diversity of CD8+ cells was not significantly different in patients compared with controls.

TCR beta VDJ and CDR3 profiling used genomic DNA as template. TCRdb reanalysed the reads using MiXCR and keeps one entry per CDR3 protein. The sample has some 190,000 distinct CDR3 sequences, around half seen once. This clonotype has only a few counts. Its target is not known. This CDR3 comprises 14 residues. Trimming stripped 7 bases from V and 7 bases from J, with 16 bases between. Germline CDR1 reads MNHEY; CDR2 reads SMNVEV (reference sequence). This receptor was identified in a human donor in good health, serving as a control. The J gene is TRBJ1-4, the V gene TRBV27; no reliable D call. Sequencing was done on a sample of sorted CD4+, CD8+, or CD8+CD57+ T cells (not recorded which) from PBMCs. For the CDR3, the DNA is TGTGCCAGCACCCGCCTCGGGGATGGTGAAAAACTGTTTTTT. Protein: CASTRLGDGEKLFF.